This record looks at one TCR beta chain sequence and its context. The data were obtained in a study of control samples from healthy donors and cancer patients. The germline gives CDR1 SGHTA, CDR2 FQGNSA. V lost 2 bases to trimming and J lost 2 bases, with 15 bases between them. CDR3 length equals 16 residues. Sequenced by immunoSEQ multiplex PCR; TCRdb stores in-frame clones only, minus some. The sample comprises more than 95,000 clones, more than 70% of which are singletons, and roughly 2.8% rests with the top ten. The rearrangement joins TRBV7-2 to TRBJ2-5; D might be TRBD2 (6 bases). The sequencing sample was made of blood. The clonotype was recovered from a man in his fifties or sixties in good health. CDR3 in DNA: TGTGCCAGCAGCTTAATTATCGGGGCGGGGCAAGAGACCCAGTACTTC. Its protein product is CASSLIIGAGQETQYF.